A single sample gave rise to the 26 T cell receptor beta chains below, sequenced in a study of T cells in Graves' hyperthyroidism and ophthalmopathy. The CDR3 regions of TCR beta were amplified from RNA transcripts. With the HTBI primer set, the TCR CDR3 went through a first round of RT-PCR. TCRdb itself ran the multiplex PCR reads through MiXCR, one entry per CDR3 protein. In the table there are 690,000 or so distinct CDR3 sequences, over 15% of which are singletons. The specimen sequenced was blood. All receptors derive from a woman aged 45 to 65 with Graves' hyperthyroidism that later progressed to Graves' ophthalmopathy.

In its sample, this clonotype was seen many times. This rearrangement joins TRBV6-1 to TRBJ1-2, with TRBD1 identical over 8 bases. J lost 8 bases, V lost 6 bases, and 8 bases had no gene match. The CDR3 length is 13 residues. Per germline, CDR1 MNHNS and CDR2 SASEGT. Here the CDR3 DNA reads TGTGCCAGCAGGCCGACAGGGGAAGGCGGCTACACCTTC. This translates into CASRPTGEGGYTF.

This clonotype was detected only a few times. The chain uses TRBV6-1 and TRBJ1-6, with a weak D call TRBD1 (6 bases). V shed 6 bases and J shed 0 bases, with 18 bases lying between them. This CDR3 region has 18 residues. CDR1 is MNHNS and CDR2 is SASEGT in the germline V gene. The CDR3 bases are TGTGCCAGCAGCGAGGTGGGCCACAGGGACTCCTATAATTCACCCCTCCACTTT. The encoded protein is CASSEVGHRDSYNSPLHF.

This clonotype was seen at least ten times. The V and J genes are TRBV7-2 and TRBJ2-5; D could derive from TRBD1 or TRBD2 (7 bases each). The V gene's germline CDR1 is SGHTA and CDR2 FQGNSA. The CDR3 contains 15 residues. V lost 5 bases, J lost 1 base, and 14 bases lay in between. CDR3 nucleotides: TGTGCCAGCAGCCCAGGGGGGGCAAGCCAAGAGACCCAGTACTTC. Its translation is CASSPGGASQETQYF.

In its sample, this clonotype was seen many times. The chain combines TRBV7-2 with TRBJ2-1; D remains ambiguous. Trimming removed 5 bases from V and 0 bases from J, with 11 bases in between. The CDR3 is made up of 15 amino acids. CDR1 is SGHTA, CDR2 FQGNSA, per germline. The CDR3 spells CASSGSANSYNEQFF. The DNA for the CDR3 is TGTGCCAGCAGCGGTAGTGCTAACTCCTACAATGAGCAGTTCTTC.

This clonotype was observed many times. In DNA, the CDR3 is TGCAGCGTCGAACTAGCGGGGGGGCACTACAATGAGCAGTTCTTC. It encodes CSVELAGGHYNEQFF. The genes are TRBV29-1 and TRBJ2-1; the match to TRBD2 covers 13 bases. V lost 6 bases, J lost 3 bases, and 5 bases stayed unmatched. Germline-derived CDR1 and CDR2 are SQVTM and ANQGSEA. The CDR3 is made up of 15 amino acids.

Concerning this clonotype itself: It may be a read error: a sequence one base away is much more abundant. This chain connects TRBV11-2 to TRBJ2-7; D is uncertain. Germline CDR1 SGHAT, CDR2 FQNNGV. The CDR3 covers 11 residues. The CDR3 sequence is CTSTSSYEQYF. As DNA, the CDR3 is TGTACCAGCACATCCAGCTACGAGCAGTACTTC.

This clonotype was seen ten or more times. This rearrangement joins TRBV5-1 to TRBJ1-1; TRBD1 agrees at 7 bases. The V segment lost 1 base and the J segment 5 bases; nucleotides outside the gene matches: 5. This CDR3 contains 14 residues. CDR1 and CDR2 (germline): SGHRS, YFSETQ. The CDR3 DNA reads TGCGCCAGCAGCTTGTACAGGGGAGGGACTGAAGCTTTCTTT. It codes for CASSLYRGGTEAFF.

The table lists this clonotype with many counts. This rearrangement joins TRBV20-1 to TRBJ2-7; 7 bases line up with TRBD1. The CDR3 extends over 14 amino acids. Germline trimming cut 1 base from V and 3 bases from J; bases unmatched to any gene: 6. Germline V lookup: CDR1 DFQATT, CDR2 SNEGSKA (reference sequence). CDR3 region: CSARGGRQGYEQYF. CDR3 coding DNA: TGCAGTGCTAGAGGGGGGCGACAGGGCTACGAGCAGTACTTC.

This clonotype was found a few times. The chain employs TRBV6-2 or TRBV6-3 and TRBJ1-5; D is uncertain. Trimming removed 7 bases from V and 3 bases from J, with 16 bases in between. Germline V gene data show CDR1 as MNHEY and CDR2 as SVGEGT. CDR3 size: 15 residues. CDR3 in amino acids: CASTLQRGSNQPQHF. CDR3 nucleotides: TGTGCCAGCACCCTCCAGCGGGGTTCCAATCAGCCCCAGCATTTT.

This clonotype turned up a few times. The chain employs TRBV2 and TRBJ2-7, with D possibly called TRBD1 or TRBD2 (5 bases each). Trimming took off 5 bases at V and 0 bases at J, with 26 bases between the two ends. The germline CDR1 and CDR2 sequences are SNHLY and FYNNEI. This CDR3 comprises 19 residues. The CDR3 coding sequence is TGTGCCAGCAGTCCACTTCGGGGCGTCTCGGGACGGAGCTCCTACGAGCAGTACTTC. Translated, it gives CASSPLRGVSGRSSYEQYF.

A few counts support this clonotype. This may arise from a read error, as a much more abundant clone is one base away. Since no conserved phenylalanine or tryptophan closes the CDR3, a read error is the likely cause. The chain has TRBV30 and TRBJ1-2; D is unclear. This CDR3 region has 11 residues. CDR1 GTSNPN and CDR2 SVGIG come from the germline V gene (reference sequence). With 1 base removed from V and 3 bases from J, the gap between germline ends came to 3 bases. In DNA form, the CDR3 reads TGTGCCTGGAGTGGGTACTATGGCTACACCCTC. As protein: CAWSGYYGYTL.

The V and J genes are TRBV12-3 or TRBV12-4 and TRBJ1-4; 8 bases align to TRBD1. This CDR3 is built from 16 residues. J gave up 4 bases and V 5 bases, and 9 bases lay outside the gene matches. The CDR3 DNA sequence: TGTGCCAGCAGTAGACAGGGGTGGTCGGTTAATGAAAAACTGTTTTTT. Translating it yields CASSRQGWSVNEKLFF.

The chain couples TRBV24-1 to TRBJ1-2, with 7 bases that match TRBD1. Per the germline V gene, CDR1 is KGHDR and CDR2 is SFDVKD. The CDR3 contains 14 residues. Trimming took 4 bases from V and 8 from J; bases not matched to a gene: 9. CDR3 nucleotides: TGTGCCACCAGTGACACAGACAGGGTTGGAGGCTACACCTTC. Amino acid sequence: CATSDTDRVGGYTF.

CDR3 nucleotides: TGTGCCAGCACCGAATCGATCGGGGGCCTTTCGGGAAACACCATATATTTT. It specifies CASTESIGGLSGNTIYF. The chain recombines TRBV11-2 with TRBJ1-3, with D possibly being TRBD1 (6 bases). The CDR3 covers 17 residues. The V and J ends lost 7 bases and 4 bases respectively, with 23 bases between them. In germline, CDR1 is SGHAT, CDR2 FQNNGV.

This rearrangement joins TRBV5-1 to TRBJ2-7; tentative D call: TRBD2 (6 bases). The CDR3 has 17 residues. The V gene's germline CDR1 is SGHRS and CDR2 YFSETQ. V lost 0 bases and J lost 2, with 18 bases in between. The CDR3 is CASSLDGAGRLAYEQYF. CDR3 coding DNA: TGCGCCAGCAGCTTGGACGGGGCAGGGAGGCTTGCCTACGAGCAGTACTTC.

In regard to this clonotype: It may be a read error: a sequence one base away is much more abundant. The rearrangement links TRBV12-3 or TRBV12-4 to TRBJ1-5; 10 bases line up with TRBD1. The CDR3 contains 16 residues. The CDR3 sequence is CASSPGTGVINRPQHF. The DNA of the CDR3 is TGTGCCAGCAGTCCCGGGACAGGGGTTATTAATCGGCCCCAGCATTTT.

This clonotype was seen more than once but under ten times. J is TRBJ1-1 and V is TRBV27; 10 bases agree with TRBD1. Looked up from germline, CDR1 is MNHEY and CDR2 is SMNVEV (reference sequence). V shed 6 bases, J shed 5 bases, and the junction held 9 bases outside the gene matches. CDR3 length: 15 amino acids. The CDR3 is CASSRRQGAWTEAFF. As DNA, the CDR3 is TGTGCCAGCAGCCGTCGACAGGGGGCTTGGACTGAAGCTTTCTTT.

There are many counts of this clonotype. This sequence joins TRBV11-2 and TRBJ2-2; D gene ambiguous. The CDR3 sequence is 14 residues long. V was shortened by 3 bases and J by 3 bases, with 8 bases between the two germline ends. CDR1 is SGHAT and CDR2 is FQNNGV in the germline V gene. CDR3 region: CASSLSWDTGELFF. For the CDR3, the DNA is TGTGCCAGCAGCTTGAGTTGGGACACCGGGGAGCTGTTTTTT.

This clonotype was observed many times. V usage is TRBV2 and J usage is TRBJ2-5, with 7 bases matching TRBD1. The length of the CDR3 is 14 residues. Germline-derived CDR1 and CDR2 are SNHLY and FYNNEI. The ends lost 3 bases at V and 2 bases at J; junction bases unmatched: 3. The CDR3 loop is CASSDGRGQETQYF. CDR3 bases: TGTGCCAGCAGTGATGGCAGGGGGCAAGAGACCCAGTACTTC.

This clonotype has more than one count but fewer than ten. The chain recombines TRBV19 with TRBJ1-2, with no clear D. Germline loops: CDR1 LNHDA, CDR2 SQIVND (reference sequence). The CDR3 has 12 residues. V dropped 4 bases and J dropped 2 bases, with 5 bases sitting between them. As DNA, the CDR3 is TGTGCCAGTAGTACCCAAAACTATGGCTACACCTTC. Its translation is CASSTQNYGYTF.

This clonotype was found a few times. V and J are TRBV20-1 and TRBJ2-1; the match to TRBD1 covers 7 bases. The CDR3 covers 15 residues. The V and J ends lost 5 bases and 6 bases, in that order; junction bases with no gene match: 13. Germline CDR1 and CDR2: DFQATT and SNEGSKA (reference sequence). DNA of the CDR3: TGCAGTGCTTACACGTCGGGACAGCAAGTCAATGAGCAGTTCTTC. Protein sequence: CSAYTSGQQVNEQFF.

Here the CDR3 DNA reads TGTGCCAGCTCCTCGGGAGGGAGCAGCACTAATGAAAAACTGTTTTTT. It encodes CASSSGGSSTNEKLFF. This chain links TRBV12-3 or TRBV12-4 with TRBJ1-4; D uncertain. The CDR3 runs to 16 residues. Trimming removed 8 bases at V and 2 bases at J, with 18 bases between.

The chain combines TRBV2 with TRBJ1-5, with 10 bases aligning to TRBD1. In germline, CDR1 is SNHLY, CDR2 FYNNEI. Trimming took 7 bases from V and 5 from J; bases not matched to a gene: 5. The CDR3 sequence is 14 residues long. In DNA form, the CDR3 reads TGTGCCAGCACTTTAGACAGGGGGCATCAGCCCCAGCATTTT. Amino acids: CASTLDRGHQPQHF. Full variable domain (rest looked up from reference TRBV2 and TRBJ1-5): EPEVTQTPSHQVTQMGQEVILRCVPISNHLYFYWYRQILGQKVEFLVSFYNNEISEKSEIFDDQFSVERPDGSNFTLKIRSTKLEDSAMYFCASTLDRGHQPQHFGDGTRLSIL.

This clonotype was found many times. The chain carries TRBV6-1 and TRBJ1-1; 7 bases align to TRBD1. This CDR3 is built from 11 residues. V lost 8 bases to trimming and J lost 6 bases; unmatched junction nucleotides: 3. Germline V gives CDR1 MNHNS, CDR2 SASEGT. This CDR3 is CASQGGAEAFF. DNA for the CDR3: TGTGCCAGCCAGGGGGGGGCTGAAGCTTTCTTT.

The chain has TRBV19 and TRBJ2-4; 8 bases line up with TRBD1. Germline V CDR1 and CDR2: LNHDA, SQIVND (reference sequence). The length of the CDR3 is 15 residues. V lost 6 bases to trimming and J lost 9 bases; unmatched junction nucleotides: 13. CDR3 in DNA: TGTGCCAGTAGCGGACAACCAGGGGGCTTCGGCATTCAGTACTTC. Translated, it gives CASSGQPGGFGIQYF.

The V call is TRBV6-1, the J call TRBJ1-1; weak D call: TRBD1 (5 bases). CDR1 is MNHNS and CDR2 is SASEGT in the germline V gene. This CDR3 is 12 amino acids long. Trimming shortened V by 2 bases and J by 10 bases, and 11 bases separated the two germline ends. In nucleotides, the CDR3 is TGTGCCAGCAGTGAATCGGGGCAGGTAGCTTTCTTT. This sequence encodes CASSESGQVAFF.